A selection of T cell receptor beta chains follows, all from one sample in a study of vaccination effects on CD4 cells after COVID-19. Assay: immunoSEQ multiplex PCR; the TCRdb copy retains only in-frame clones and omits some. This sample has about 27,000 clones, with about 70% found just once. What these receptors recognize is not known. Sequencing was performed on CD4+ T cells from PBMCs cultured with HCoV-NL63 spike peptides, taken before COVID-19 vaccination. The receptor set was obtained from a human donor who received a COVID-19 vaccine. CDR3s include the opening cysteine and the closing phenylalanine or tryptophan. A D gene is named only where the DNA matches it firmly. Clone size appears in some rows only: once, few, many, or a class for an expanded clone.

size,J,D,V,DNA,CDR3
NA,TRBJ1-3,NA,TRBV28,TGTGCCAGCAGTTTATTTGAGCCGAAGTTGGGAAACACCATATATTTT,CASSLFEPKLGNTIYF
few,TRBJ1-1,NA,TRBV14,TGTGCCAGCAGCCAATACGGGAGGGGAAAGGGCACTGAAGCTTTCTTT,CASSQYGRGKGTEAFF
NA,TRBJ1-2,NA,TRBV6-6,TGTGCCAGCAGTTACTCCGCCGGCTATGGCTACACCTTC,CASSYSAGYGYTF
NA,TRBJ2-3,TRBD2,TRBV7-9,TGTGCCAGCAGCGCGGGACTAGCGGGAGGGATAGATACGCAGTATTTT,CASSAGLAGGIDTQYF
NA,TRBJ1-2,TRBD1,TRBV6-9,TGTGCCAGCAGGTCCCCCCCGCCTCCTGAAGACAGGGGAGCTAACTATGGCTACACCTTC,CASRSPPPPEDRGANYGYTF
NA,TRBJ1-5,TRBD1,TRBV24-1,TGTGCCACCAGGGGACAGGGGTGGGATCAGCCCCAGCATTTT,CATRGQGWDQPQHF
NA,TRBJ2-5,NA,TRBV19,TGTGCCAGTAGTATAGCATCGGGGGGCCACAGACCGGAGACCCAGTACTTC,CASSIASGGHRPETQYF
NA,TRBJ2-3,NA,TRBV9,TGTGCCAGCAGCGTCCGCCCCCCAGATACGCAGTATTTT,CASSVRPPDTQYF
NA,TRBJ2-1,TRBD1,TRBV9,TGTGCCAGCAGCGTGAAACAGGGGGGACCCTACAATGAGCAGTTCTTC,CASSVKQGGPYNEQFF
NA,TRBJ2-5,NA,TRBV5-1,TGCGCCAGCAGCTCCTCCTCGGTGAGAGAGACCCAGTACTTC,CASSSSSVRETQYF
NA,TRBJ2-1,NA,TRBV15,TGTGCCACCAGCAGAGGGGGCCCGGGGCGAGGCTACAATGAGCAGTTCTTC,CATSRGGPGRGYNEQFF
NA,TRBJ2-7,NA,TRBV30,TGTGCCTGGAAGGCAGGCCCCTACGAGCAGTACTTC,CAWKAGPYEQYF
NA,TRBJ2-7,NA,TRBV7-2,TGTGCCAGCAGCTTAGAGCTGGGGCCAAAGGAGTACTTC,CASSLELGPKEYF
NA,TRBJ1-1,NA,TRBV7-9,TGTGCCAGCAGCTCGGAGGCGAACACTGAAGCTTTCTTT,CASSSEANTEAFF
NA,TRBJ1-5,NA,TRBV2,TGTGCCAGCAGTGGCAGGGGCGGCCTTAGCAATCAGCCCCAGCATTTT,CASSGRGGLSNQPQHF
NA,TRBJ2-1,NA,TRBV29-1,TGCAGCGGTGGGGGCCAGGGGTATAATGAGCAGTTCTTC,CSGGGQGYNEQFF
NA,TRBJ2-7,NA,TRBV5-4,TGTGCCAGCAGCTTGGCGGCAGCCACTTCCTACGAGCAGTACTTC,CASSLAAATSYEQYF
once,TRBJ2-4,TRBD2,TRBV28,TGTGCCAGCAGTATGCCGGGACTAGCGGACTCCAAAAACATTCAGTACTTC,CASSMPGLADSKNIQYF
few,TRBJ1-4,NA,TRBV2,TGTGCCAGCAGCCGGAGACAGGCAACTAATGAAAAACTGTTTTTT,CASSRRQATNEKLFF
NA,TRBJ2-3,NA,TRBV3-1/TRBV3-2,TGTGCCAGCAGCGTGAGACTAAACACAGATACGCAGTATTTT,CASSVRLNTDTQYF
NA,TRBJ1-5,TRBD1,TRBV7-2,TGTGCCAGCAGCTTCACAGGGGCAGATCAGCCCCAGCATTTT,CASSFTGADQPQHF
NA,TRBJ2-1,NA,TRBV11-2,TGTGCCAGCAGCTTCGGTGGAGCCTACAATGAGCAGTTCTTC,CASSFGGAYNEQFF
NA,TRBJ2-3,TRBD2,TRBV7-3,TGTGCCAGCAGCTTAACTAGCGGGGGGCCAGATACGCAGTATTTT,CASSLTSGGPDTQYF
few,TRBJ2-1,TRBD1,TRBV24-1,TGTGCCACCAGTGATGGGACAGGGGGAATAGTAAATGAGCAGTTCTTC,CATSDGTGGIVNEQFF
NA,TRBJ2-5,TRBD2,TRBV7-2,TGTGCCAGCAGCCATAGGGTCAGCGGGGGGGGTGAGACCCAGTACTTC,CASSHRVSGGGETQYF
NA,TRBJ2-7,TRBD2,TRBV7-2,TGTGCCAGCAGCCCGCAGAGCGGGAGAAGCGAGCAGTACTTC,CASSPQSGRSEQYF
NA,TRBJ1-5,TRBD1,TRBV2,TGTGCCAGCAGCCTGAGCCAGGGGGCGCGACAGCCCCAGCATTTT,CASSLSQGARQPQHF
NA,TRBJ2-7,TRBD2,TRBV18,TGTGCCAGCTCACCACTCGGGGGGGCCGCGAGGTACGAGCAGTACTTC,CASSPLGGAARYEQYF
NA,TRBJ2-1,NA,TRBV6-5,TGTGCCAGCAGTCGTAGGGGCAATGAGCAGTTCTTC,CASSRRGNEQFF
NA,TRBJ1-4,TRBD1,TRBV30,TGTGCCTGGAGCGCCAAACAGGGGGCGGGAAATGAAAAACTGTTTTTT,CAWSAKQGAGNEKLFF
few,TRBJ2-7,NA,TRBV3-1/TRBV3-2,TGTGCCAGCAGTCAGCACTACGAGCAGTACTTC,CASSQHYEQYF
few,TRBJ2-1,NA,TRBV18,TGTGCCAGCTCACCTGGGGCAACAGACAATGAGCAGTTCTTC,CASSPGATDNEQFF
NA,TRBJ1-3,NA,TRBV9,TGTGCCAGCAGCGCATCGACAGGCTCAGCCGGAAACACCATATATTTT,CASSASTGSAGNTIYF
NA,TRBJ1-5,NA,TRBV6-5,TGTGCCAGCAGCCGGGAAGGAGGCAATCAGCCCCAGCATTTT,CASSREGGNQPQHF
NA,TRBJ1-1,TRBD1,TRBV29-1,TGCAGCGCCTCTAGACAGGGGAGATGGACTGAAGCTTTCTTT,CSASRQGRWTEAFF
medium-sized,TRBJ1-2,NA,TRBV9,TGTGCCAGCAGCGCGGACTTCTATGGCTACACCTTC,CASSADFYGYTF
NA,TRBJ1-2,TRBD1,TRBV5-1,TGCGCCAGCAGCCCTGGACAGGTTCGCTACACCTTC,CASSPGQVRYTF
few,TRBJ2-1,TRBD1,TRBV5-1,TGCGCCAGCAGCTTGCGACAGGGCGTCGACAATGAGCAGTTCTTC,CASSLRQGVDNEQFF
NA,TRBJ2-1,TRBD2,TRBV7-9,TGTGCCAGCAGCGACCCGAGCGGGACGGACTACAATGAGCAGTTCTTC,CASSDPSGTDYNEQFF
few,TRBJ2-1,NA,TRBV7-2,TGTGCCAGCAGCAGTATTTCCCCCTACAATGAGCAGTTCTTC,CASSSISPYNEQFF
NA,TRBJ2-7,TRBD2,TRBV28,TGTGCCAGCAGTTTCTTGCGACTAGCGGGAGGTAAAAGGTCCTACGAGCAGTACTTC,CASSFLRLAGGKRSYEQYF
NA,TRBJ2-6,NA,TRBV5-1,TGCGCCAGCAGCTTCATACCCGGGGGTAACTCTGGGGCCAACGTCCTGACTTTC,CASSFIPGGNSGANVLTF
few,TRBJ1-6,TRBD1,TRBV7-9,TGTGCCAGCAGCCCCACAGGGGCGAATTCACCCCTCCACTTT,CASSPTGANSPLHF
NA,TRBJ2-1,NA,TRBV6-5,TGTGCCAGCAGTCGTGAGGGTTCCTACAATGAGCAGTTCTTC,CASSREGSYNEQFF
NA,TRBJ1-2,NA,TRBV6-4,TGTGCCAGCAGTAACTATGGCTACACCTTC,CASSNYGYTF
NA,TRBJ2-5,NA,TRBV18,TGTGCCAGCTCAACCCGACCGGACCAAGAGACCCAGTACTTC,CASSTRPDQETQYF
NA,TRBJ2-3,TRBD2,TRBV7-8,TGTGCCAGCAGCTTAGCGCGGCCACTGATTCGACTAGCTAGGAAGGGTGCAGATACGCAGTATTTT,CASSLARPLIRLARKGADTQYF
once,TRBJ2-1,TRBD1,TRBV18,TGTGCCAGCTCACCAGACAGGGGGTTGATGGATGAGCAGTTCTTC,CASSPDRGLMDEQFF
NA,TRBJ2-1,NA,TRBV27,TGTGCCAGCAGTTCGACTAGATGGCGTGAGCAGTTCTTC,CASSSTRWREQFF
NA,TRBJ1-6,NA,TRBV6-5,TGTGCCAGCCGGCCGAGGGCCGATAATTCACCCCTCCACTTT,CASRPRADNSPLHF
NA,TRBJ1-5,TRBD1,TRBV7-9,TGTGCCAGCAGCTTGACAGGGGATCAGCCCCAGCATTTT,CASSLTGDQPQHF
NA,TRBJ1-1,TRBD1,TRBV27,TGTGCCAGCAGTGACCTTTCCTTGACAGGGTGGAACACTGAAGCTTTCTTT,CASSDLSLTGWNTEAFF
NA,TRBJ2-1,TRBD2,TRBV7-9,TGTGCCAGCAGCTTAGACTCGCTAGCGGGAGCTCCCAATGAGCAGTTCTTC,CASSLDSLAGAPNEQFF
NA,TRBJ2-1,NA,TRBV7-8,TGTGCCAGCAGCTTAAGACCAGAAGATAACAATGAGCAGTTCTTC,CASSLRPEDNNEQFF
NA,TRBJ1-1,TRBD1,TRBV6-2/TRBV6-3,TGTGCCAGCAGTCAACCGGGACAGGGGGCTTTCTTT,CASSQPGQGAFF
NA,TRBJ1-2,NA,TRBV19,TGTGCCAGTAGCGGGACCGGGTCCAAAGCTAACTATGGCTACACCTTC,CASSGTGSKANYGYTF
NA,TRBJ2-3,NA,TRBV6-1,TGTGCCAGCAGTGAGCGACAGGGAGGGACAGATACGCAGTATTTT,CASSERQGGTDTQYF